These 13 T cell receptor beta chains were sequenced from one sample in a study of cytomegalovirus exposure and HLA in healthy donors. The PCR was carried out with 60 Vbeta primers and 13 Jbeta primers. Using immunoSEQ multiplex PCR, the repertoire was profiled, and TCRdb retains in-frame clones only, with some absent. The sample has roughly 130,000 clones, around 73% seen once; the top ten hold roughly 2.7%. Sequencing was carried out using PBMCs. The receptors derive from a human donor in good health.

This chain connects TRBV5-1 to TRBJ1-4; TRBD1 might be the D (6 bases). The V end was cut by 6 bases, the J end by 5 bases, with 14 bases between. The CDR3 extends over 14 amino acids. The germline gives CDR1 SGHRS, CDR2 YFSETQ. The CDR3 region is CASTTDRINEKLFF. CDR3 bases: TGCGCCAGCACCACGGACAGAATCAATGAAAAACTGTTTTTT.

CDR3 region: CASSLLGGTYEQYF. In nucleotides, the CDR3 is TGTGCCAGCAGCCTCTTGGGGGGGACCTACGAGCAGTACTTC. This chain joins TRBV28 and TRBJ2-7, with 7 bases aligning to TRBD2. V shed 6 bases, J shed 2 bases, and the junction held 7 bases outside the gene matches. CDR1 is MDHEN, CDR2 SYDVKM, per germline. The CDR3 runs to 14 residues.

This clone was counted once. This chain uses TRBV14 with TRBJ2-1, with TRBD1 as a possible D gene (6 bases). The length of the CDR3 is 13 residues. Per germline, CDR1 SGHDN and CDR2 FVKESK. Trimming removed 5 bases at V and 12 bases at J, with 17 bases between. The CDR3 reads CASSWTELSSQFF. The CDR3 region has the DNA TGTGCCAGCAGCTGGACAGAGCTAAGTTCGCAGTTCTTC.

The chain recombines TRBV7-9 with TRBJ2-6; TRBD1 is a possible D gene (6 bases). Trimming left V 3 bases short and J 1 base short, with 13 bases between. Germline V gene sequence: CDR1 SEHNR, CDR2 FQNEAQ (reference sequence). This CDR3 spans 17 amino acids. The CDR3 loop reads CASSFLPGQSGANVLTF. Written as DNA, the CDR3 is TGTGCCAGCAGCTTTCTCCCCGGACAGTCTGGGGCCAACGTCCTGACTTTC.

The gene calls are TRBV6-6 and TRBJ2-7; tentatively, D is TRBD2 (5 bases). The CDR3 loop spans 15 amino acids. Germline values: CDR1 MNHNY, CDR2 SVGAGI (reference sequence). V was cut by 2 bases and J by 0 bases, with 11 bases left in between. The CDR3 protein is CASSYGGQSSYEQYF. The CDR3 region has the DNA TGTGCCAGCAGTTACGGCGGGCAAAGCTCCTACGAGCAGTACTTC.

The gene calls are TRBV19 and TRBJ1-1, with D unresolved. Germline CDR1 LNHDA, CDR2 SQIVND (reference sequence). V lost 1 base and J lost 5, with 8 bases in between. This CDR3 has 13 residues. The CDR3 loop reads CASSIGRETEAFF. CDR3 nucleotide sequence: TGTGCCAGTAGTATAGGTCGGGAAACTGAAGCTTTCTTT.

The V call is TRBV19, the J call TRBJ1-2; D gene uncertain. Trimming took 3 bases from V and 2 from J, leaving 7 bases between them. This CDR3 is 13 amino acids long. Germline CDR1 is LNHDA and CDR2 is SQIVND (reference sequence). This chain's CDR3 is CASSILRNYGYTF. CDR3 nucleotide sequence: TGTGCCAGTAGTATTCTCAGAAACTATGGCTACACCTTC.

J is TRBJ1-2 and V is TRBV7-2; 7 bases line up with TRBD1. The germline gives CDR1 SGHTA, CDR2 FQGNSA. Trimming at V came to 5 bases and at J to 2 bases, leaving 11 bases not matched to a gene. The CDR3 is 16 amino acids. Written as DNA, the CDR3 is TGTGCCAGCAGCCGTTCCACAGGGGCGGCGAACTATGGCTACACCTTC. It codes for CASSRSTGAANYGYTF.

V usage is TRBV7-3 and J usage is TRBJ2-1, with a tentative D call TRBD2 (6 bases). Germline-derived CDR1 and CDR2 are SGHTA and FQGTGA. Trimming took 2 bases from V and 4 from J, leaving 12 bases between them. The length of the CDR3 is 15 residues. The DNA of the CDR3 is TGTGCCAGCAGCTTAGATGGGACTCCGTACAATGAGCAGTTCTTC. Protein: CASSLDGTPYNEQFF.

This chain links TRBV4-2 with TRBJ1-3, with a possible D match to TRBD1 (6 bases). The CDR3 has 17 residues. Trimming took 1 base from V and 0 from J, leaving 13 bases between them. CDR1 is LGHNA, CDR2 YNFKEQ, per germline. The CDR3, as DNA: TGTGCCAGCAGCCAAGGGGGCGGACAGAACTCTGGAAACACCATATATTTT. Its translation: CASSQGGGQNSGNTIYF.

J is TRBJ2-2 and V is TRBV7-2, with 10 bases matching TRBD1. Germline V gives CDR1 SGHTA, CDR2 FQGNSA. Unmatched junction bases numbered 11, after V lost 5 bases and J lost 5 bases. The CDR3 sequence is 17 residues long. For the CDR3, the DNA is TGTGCCAGCAGCGATGACAGGGGGCGCGAGGGAACCGGGGAGCTGTTTTTT. Encoded protein: CASSDDRGREGTGELFF.

V is TRBV5-5 and J is TRBJ2-3; 12 nucleotides match TRBD2. With V trimmed by 3 bases and J by 7 bases, 12 bases remained unmatched. The CDR3 extends over 17 amino acids. Per germline, CDR1 SGHKS and CDR2 YYEKEE (reference sequence). The CDR3 here is CASSSLSSGRAVNTQYF. The CDR3 bases are TGTGCCAGCAGCTCCCTATCTAGCGGGAGGGCCGTCAATACGCAGTATTTT.

V and J are TRBV5-1 and TRBJ2-7, with TRBD2 as a possible D gene (6 bases). CDR3 length equals 14 residues. V was pared by 3 bases and J by 0 bases, with 10 bases between. In germline, CDR1 is SGHRS, CDR2 YFSETQ. CDR3: CASSSMTSSYEQYF. DNA for the CDR3: TGCGCCAGCAGCTCCATGACTAGCTCCTACGAGCAGTACTTC.